The present TCR beta chain was sequenced within a study of T-cell memory formation after mild COVID-19. Concerning this clonotype itself: Its target is not known.

CDR1 MRHNA and CDR2 SNTAGT come from the germline V gene. The CDR3 consists of 13 residues. The V end lost 4 bases, the J end lost 6 bases, and 10 bases lay between the germline ends. Study observations and caveats: CD8+ contracting clones occupied EMRA, while CD4+ ones occupied mainly CM and EM. Contracting clones, day 15 to 85, had balanced CD4/CD8, and later expanders favored CD4+. The appearance of some responding clones in pre-infection memory suggested that cross-reactive memory joined.

MiXCR was run by TCRdb on the 5' RACE reads, yielding one entry per CDR3 protein. The data show fewer than 300,000 distinct CDR3 sequences, roughly 17% seen once. The sequence was collected from a man aged 18-30 years who had mild COVID-19 (a few samples of this study predate the infection). Cell type and time point are not known. The sample comprised PBMCs or a T cell subset sorted from them (not recorded which). This sequence joins TRBV6-4 and TRBJ1-3; D not certain. The CDR3 coding sequence is TGTGCCAGCAGTGGCCCGGAGGCAAACACCATATATTTT. Translated, it gives CASSGPEANTIYF.